One and the same sample provided the 25 T cell receptor beta chains below, sequenced in a study of cytomegalovirus exposure and HLA in healthy donors. The PCR contained 60 Vbeta and 13 Jbeta primers. Produced via immunoSEQ multiplex PCR; TCRdb's table is partial and in-frame only. The sample lists over 35,000 clones, around 62% occurring once. Sample: PBMCs. These receptors all stem from a human donor in good health.

V usage is TRBV2 and J usage is TRBJ2-1; 7 bases align to TRBD2. The junction had 7 bases not matched to a gene; V was cut back by 2 bases and J by 0 bases. The CDR3 covers 17 residues. CDR1 and CDR2 from the germline V gene are SNHLY and FYNNEI. CDR3 residues: CASSESYGGSSYNEQFF. The CDR3 DNA reads as TGTGCCAGCAGTGAAAGTTACGGGGGGAGCTCCTACAATGAGCAGTTCTTC.

The V gene is TRBV6-1, the J gene TRBJ2-7, with D perhaps matching TRBD1 (5 bases). CDR1 is MNHNS, CDR2 SASEGT, per germline. The CDR3 covers 13 residues. The V gene lost 6 bases and the J gene lost 2 bases, with 11 bases spanning the gap. The CDR3 DNA follows: TGTGCCAGCAGCGACAGCCGACCCTACGAGCAGTACTTC. Its protein is CASSDSRPYEQYF.

The gene calls are TRBV10-1 and TRBJ2-3; tentatively, D is TRBD2 (6 bases). V lost 3 bases, J lost 6 bases, and 13 bases lay in between. CDR3 length equals 14 residues. Germline V gene data show CDR1 as WNHNN and CDR2 as SYGVQD (reference sequence). Here the CDR3 DNA reads TGCGCCAGCAGTGAAGGCGGGGCCCAGGATACGCAGTATTTT. It yields the protein CASSEGGAQDTQYF.

This chain links TRBV4-2 with TRBJ2-5; 12 nucleotides agree with TRBD2. From germline, CDR1 is LGHNA and CDR2 YNFKEQ. The length of the CDR3 is 18 residues. Losses at the gene ends were 1 base for V and 2 bases for J; bases not matched to a gene: 8. The CDR3 DNA reads as TGTGCCAGCAGCCAAGTCCCCCTTGGGACTAGCGGGCAAGAGACCCAGTACTTC. Its translation is CASSQVPLGTSGQETQYF.

The chain couples TRBV7-8 to TRBJ1-4; TRBD1 aligns across 9 bases. Germline CDR1 SGHVS, CDR2 FQNEAQ. CDR3 length: 15 residues. The ends lost 0 bases at V and 8 bases at J; junction bases unmatched: 4. CDR3 loop: CASSLAGTGIEKLFF. The CDR3 DNA reads as TGTGCCAGCAGCTTAGCCGGGACAGGGATCGAAAAACTGTTTTTT. Variable domain in full (rest from reference TRBV7-8 and TRBJ1-4): GAGVSQSPRYKVAKRGQDVALRCDPISGHVSLFWYQQALGQGPEFLTYFQNEAQLDKSGLPSDRFFAERPEGSVSTLKIQRTQQEDSAVYLCASSLAGTGIEKLFFGSGTQLSVL.

A word on this clone: Within the sample, other DNA sequences also encode this same CDR3. The chain links TRBV7-2 to TRBJ2-7; no firm D call. The germline gives CDR1 SGHTA, CDR2 FQGNSA. V shed 2 bases and J shed 0 bases, with 5 bases lying between them. This CDR3 has 13 residues. Here the CDR3 reads CASSLPSSYEQYF. The CDR3 region has the DNA TGTGCCAGCAGCTTACCGAGCTCCTACGAGCAGTACTTC.

The J gene is TRBJ1-5, the V gene TRBV2, with 8 bases that match TRBD1. This CDR3 is built from 14 residues. Germline trimming cut 6 bases from V and 4 bases from J; bases unmatched to any gene: 5. Per the germline V gene, CDR1 is SNHLY and CDR2 is FYNNEI. The CDR3 spells CASRGTGDNQPQHF. CDR3 nucleotide sequence: TGTGCCAGCAGGGGGACAGGCGATAATCAGCCCCAGCATTTT.

The CDR3 region is CASWVQGANYGYTF. CDR3 sequence (DNA): TGTGCCAGTTGGGTACAGGGGGCTAACTATGGCTACACCTTC. The chain couples TRBV28 to TRBJ1-2; 8 bases match TRBD1. J lost 0 bases, V lost 9 bases, and 6 bases had no gene match. The germline V gene has CDR1 MDHEN and CDR2 SYDVKM. There are 14 residues in the CDR3.

In DNA, the CDR3 is TGTGCCAGCAGCTCACGACAGGGGGCGGAAGATACGCAGTATTTT. It translates to CASSSRQGAEDTQYF. The rearrangement links TRBV5-4 to TRBJ2-3, with 10 bases fitting TRBD1. With V trimmed by 3 bases and J by 5 bases, 6 bases remained unmatched. Germline V gives CDR1 SGHNT, CDR2 YYREEE (reference sequence). CDR3 length: 15 residues. Complete variable domain (other parts from reference TRBV5-4 and TRBJ2-3): ETGVTQSPTHLIKTRGQQVTLRCSSQSGHNTVSWYQQALGQGPQFIFQYYREEENGRGNFPPRFSGLQFPNYSSELNVNALELDDSALYLCASSSRQGAEDTQYFGPGTRLTVL.

This clone is a singleton in its sample. J is TRBJ1-5 and V is TRBV18, with a weak D call TRBD1 (6 bases). Trimming shortened V by 3 bases and J by 7 bases, and 13 bases separated the two germline ends. Per germline, CDR1 KGHSH and CDR2 LQKENI. This CDR3 is 14 amino acids long. The CDR3 reads CASSPQGRGQPQHF. The CDR3 nucleotides read TGTGCCAGCTCACCCCAGGGGAGAGGGCAGCCCCAGCATTTT.

This chain links TRBV5-4 with TRBJ2-7, with TRBD1 matching over 8 bases. This CDR3 has 14 residues. Unmatched junction bases numbered 9, after V lost 4 bases and J lost 6 bases. CDR1 SGHNT and CDR2 YYREEE come from the germline V gene (reference sequence). The CDR3 sequence is CASSPRGQASEQYF. The DNA of the CDR3 is TGTGCCAGCAGCCCTAGGGGACAGGCCTCCGAGCAGTACTTC. Variable domain in full (rest from reference TRBV5-4 and TRBJ2-7): ETGVTQSPTHLIKTRGQQVTLRCSSQSGHNTVSWYQQALGQGPQFIFQYYREEENGRGNFPPRFSGLQFPNYSSELNVNALELDDSALYLCASSPRGQASEQYFGPGTRLTVT.

This clone turned up a few times. This chain uses TRBV2 with TRBJ1-4; TRBD1 matches 7 bases. Germline values: CDR1 SNHLY, CDR2 FYNNEI. Unmatched junction bases numbered 7, after V lost 6 bases and J lost 3 bases. CDR3 length: 15 amino acids. In DNA form, the CDR3 reads TGTGCCAGCAGGCGCCGACAGGGTTCTAATGAAAAACTGTTTTTT. The encoded protein is CASRRRQGSNEKLFF.

The chain has TRBV4-3 and TRBJ2-3; D perhaps matches TRBD2 (5 bases). Looked up from germline, CDR1 is LGHNA and CDR2 is YSLEER. V lost 0 bases and J lost 1, with 14 bases in between. The CDR3 has 17 residues. The CDR3 is CASSQEPPMGGTDTQYF. The CDR3 coding sequence is TGCGCCAGCAGCCAAGAACCACCGATGGGAGGCACAGATACGCAGTATTTT.

The chain recombines TRBV5-1 with TRBJ2-7; D might be TRBD1 (6 bases). The CDR3 is made up of 19 amino acids. Germline loops: CDR1 SGHRS, CDR2 YFSETQ. Trimming took off 0 bases at V and 0 bases at J, with 22 bases between the two ends. CDR3 sequence: CASSLVSGAYQDSSYEQYF. CDR3 DNA: TGCGCCAGCAGCTTGGTTTCAGGGGCTTACCAGGATAGCTCCTACGAGCAGTACTTC. Full variable domain (rest looked up from reference TRBV5-1 and TRBJ2-7): KAGVTQTPRYLIKTRGQQVTLSCSPISGHRSVSWYQQTPGQGLQFLFEYFSETQRNKGNFPGRFSGRQFSNSRSEMNVSTLELGDSALYLCASSLVSGAYQDSSYEQYFGPGTRLTVT.

V gene TRBV25-1 combines with J gene TRBJ1-4, with TRBD1 matching over 9 bases. The CDR3 runs to 15 residues. The germline V gene has CDR1 MGHDK and CDR2 SYGVNS. Trimming took 5 bases from V and 8 from J; bases not matched to a gene: 9. CDR3: CASSYRTGDWEKLFF. The CDR3 DNA sequence: TGTGCCAGCAGTTACCGGACAGGGGATTGGGAAAAACTGTTTTTT.

V is TRBV9 and J is TRBJ2-7; D unresolved. Germline CDR1 is SGDLS and CDR2 is YYNGEE. Trimming cost V 4 bases and J 3 bases, with 14 bases left between them. CDR3 length equals 14 residues. The CDR3 bases are TGTGCCAGCAGCCGAAGCCCTTCCCTCTACGAGCAGTACTTC. Its translation is CASSRSPSLYEQYF.

This clone was detected only once. This chain uses TRBV6-1 with TRBJ1-2; 7 nucleotides agree with TRBD1. This CDR3 spans 13 amino acids. The germline V gene encodes CDR1 MNHNS and CDR2 SASEGT. Germline trimming cut 4 bases from V and 4 bases from J; bases unmatched to any gene: 3. The CDR3 nucleotides are TGTGCCAGCAGTGGGTCAGGGGGCTATGGCTACACCTTC. It encodes CASSGSGGYGYTF.

V is TRBV28 and J is TRBJ1-2; the D is unclear. The CDR3 consists of 12 residues. V lost 4 bases and J lost 2, with 5 bases in between. The germline CDR1 and CDR2 sequences are MDHEN and SYDVKM. CDR3 sequence: CASSSFNYGYTF. The CDR3 DNA is TGTGCCAGCAGTTCCTTCAACTATGGCTACACCTTC.

The genes are TRBV5-4 and TRBJ1-1; 12 nucleotides line up with TRBD1. Germline V CDR1 and CDR2: SGHNT, YYREEE (reference sequence). CDR3 length: 16 residues. J lost 10 bases, V lost 3 bases, and 13 bases had no gene match. The CDR3 sequence: CASSSGTGGALTGAFF. The CDR3 DNA reads TGTGCCAGCAGCTCCGGGACAGGGGGCGCTCTTACGGGAGCTTTCTTT.

The chain couples TRBV7-9 to TRBJ1-1; D is uncertain. V was cut by 2 bases and J by 10 bases, with 11 bases left in between. From germline, CDR1 is SEHNR and CDR2 FQNEAQ (reference sequence). The CDR3 spans 12 residues. CDR3 DNA sequence: TGTGCCAGCAGCTTATTGTACGCGGGAGCTTTCTTT. Residues: CASSLLYAGAFF.

The CDR3 DNA reads TGTGCCAGTAGTCGATTGTGGTCGGGGGGCAATGAGCAGTTCTTC. This translates into CASSRLWSGGNEQFF. V is TRBV19 and J is TRBJ2-1, with 7 bases that match TRBD2. Per the germline V gene, CDR1 is LNHDA and CDR2 is SQIVND (reference sequence). This CDR3 region has 15 residues. With V trimmed by 5 bases and J by 6 bases, 10 bases remained unmatched. The full variable domain, completed using reference TRBV19 and TRBJ2-1, is DGGITQSPKYLFRKEGQNVTLSCEQNLNHDAMYWYRQDPGQGLRLIYYSQIVNDFQKGDIAEGYSVSREKKESFPLTVTSAQKNPTAFYLCASSRLWSGGNEQFFGPGTRLTVL.

J is TRBJ1-2 and V is TRBV7-9; 7 nucleotides agree with TRBD1. The CDR3 is 14 amino acids. V lost 3 bases, J lost 6 bases, and 7 bases stayed unmatched. Looked up from germline, CDR1 is SEHNR and CDR2 is FQNEAQ (reference sequence). The CDR3 DNA sequence: TGTGCCAGCAGCTTTTCCAGGGGGTCCCATGGCTACACCTTC. It is translated as CASSFSRGSHGYTF.

This chain joins TRBV27 and TRBJ2-2; D gene unclear. Germline CDR1 and CDR2: MNHEY and SMNVEV (reference sequence). The V end lost 2 bases, the J end lost 3 bases, and 4 bases lay between the germline ends. CDR3 length equals 13 residues. The CDR3 loop reads CASSLEYTGELFF. DNA of the CDR3: TGTGCCAGCAGTTTAGAGTACACCGGGGAGCTGTTTTTT.

The chain combines TRBV4-2 with TRBJ1-2, with 7 bases matching TRBD1. The CDR3 covers 19 residues. Germline V gene sequence: CDR1 LGHNA, CDR2 YNFKEQ. J lost 0 bases, V lost 4 bases, and 17 bases had no gene match. CDR3 nucleotide sequence: TGTGCCAGCAGCCTTTCCTCTAACGCACAGGGGCCTTCTAACTATGGCTACACCTTC. It yields the protein CASSLSSNAQGPSNYGYTF.

This sequence joins TRBV28 and TRBJ2-1; D might be TRBD2 (6 bases). Per the germline V gene, CDR1 is MDHEN and CDR2 is SYDVKM. The CDR3 is made up of 13 amino acids. Trimming took off 5 bases at V and 8 bases at J, with 13 bases between the two ends. Here the CDR3 reads CASSAGSRDEQFF. CDR3 sequence (DNA): TGTGCCAGCAGTGCGGGGAGCAGGGATGAGCAGTTCTTC.